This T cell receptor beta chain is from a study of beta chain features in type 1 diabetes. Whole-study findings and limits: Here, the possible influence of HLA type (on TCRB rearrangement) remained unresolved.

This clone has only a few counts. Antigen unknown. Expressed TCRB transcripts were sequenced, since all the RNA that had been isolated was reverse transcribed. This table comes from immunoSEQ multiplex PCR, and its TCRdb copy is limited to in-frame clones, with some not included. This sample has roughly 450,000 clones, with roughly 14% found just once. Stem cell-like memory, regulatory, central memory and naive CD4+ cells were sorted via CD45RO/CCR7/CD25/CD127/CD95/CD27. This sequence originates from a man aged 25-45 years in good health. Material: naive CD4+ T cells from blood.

The CDR3 loop reads CACRGLVPYNEQFF. In DNA form, the CDR3 reads TGTGCCTGCCGAGGACTAGTGCCCTACAATGAGCAGTTCTTC. This chain joins TRBV30 and TRBJ2-1; 7 bases map to TRBD2. The CDR3 extends over 14 amino acids. Germline V gene data show CDR1 as GTSNPN and CDR2 as SVGIG (reference sequence). The V and J ends lost 6 bases and 2 bases, in that order; junction bases with no gene match: 7.